This section outlines one T cell receptor (beta chain) sequence together with its context. From germline, CDR1 is LNHDA and CDR2 SQIVND (reference sequence). The ends lost 6 bases at V and 3 bases at J; junction bases unmatched: 12. The CDR3 loop spans 16 amino acids. The source of the sample is a study of TIL therapy for anti-PD-1-resistant metastatic lung cancer. Documented time point: pre-treatment sample, taken before nivolumab and TIL therapy. Pleural nodules or supraclavicular lymph nodes made up most of the excised metastases sampled. The immunoSEQ assay was v3. Only in-frame clones appear in the TCRdb table, and some are missing; sequencing was by immunoSEQ multiplex PCR. Here the sample spans 9,500 to 15,000 clones, about 61% being singletons.

This clonotype originated in a person between 30 and 79 years old with non-small cell lung cancer. Here the sequenced sample was tumor tissue, taken at baseline. The chain carries TRBV19 and TRBJ1-2; TRBD1 matches 8 bases. DNA of the CDR3: TGTGCCAGTAGCGGACAGGGCCGGTCTTGGGACTATGGCTACACCTTC. Residues: CASSGQGRSWDYGYTF.